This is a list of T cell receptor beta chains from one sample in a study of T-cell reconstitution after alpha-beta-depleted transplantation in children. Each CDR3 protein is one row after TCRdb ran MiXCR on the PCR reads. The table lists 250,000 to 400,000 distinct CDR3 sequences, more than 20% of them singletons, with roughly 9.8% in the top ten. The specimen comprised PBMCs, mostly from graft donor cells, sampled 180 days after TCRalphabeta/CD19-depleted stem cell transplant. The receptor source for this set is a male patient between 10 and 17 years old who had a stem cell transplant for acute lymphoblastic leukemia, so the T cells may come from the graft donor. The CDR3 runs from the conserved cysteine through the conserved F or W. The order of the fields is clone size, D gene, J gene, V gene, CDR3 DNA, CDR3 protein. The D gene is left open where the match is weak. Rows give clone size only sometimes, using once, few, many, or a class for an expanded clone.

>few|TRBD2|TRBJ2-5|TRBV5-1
TGCGCCAGCAGCCTGGAATTCCCGGGACTAGCGGGAGTCCCCGGTGAGACCCAGTACTTC
CASSLEFPGLAGVPGETQYF
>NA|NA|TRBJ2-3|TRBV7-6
TGTGCCAGCAGCTTAACCCCAGAGGTCGATACGCAGTATTTT
CASSLTPEVDTQYF
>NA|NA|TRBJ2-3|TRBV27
TGTGCCAGCAGTTCCGAGGACAGCGGATCTAGCACAGATACGCAGTATTTT
CASSSEDSGSSTDTQYF
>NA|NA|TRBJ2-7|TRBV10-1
TGCGCCAGAATGGGACCGTCCTACGAGCAGTACTTC
CARMGPSYEQYF
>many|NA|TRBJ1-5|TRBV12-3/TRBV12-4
TGTGCCAGCAGTTTGAGTGTTAGCAATCAGCCCCAGCATTTT
CASSLSVSNQPQHF
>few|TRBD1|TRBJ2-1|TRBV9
TGTGCCAGCAGCGCTAAGGGGGCTTCCTACAATGAGCAGTTCTTC
CASSAKGASYNEQFF
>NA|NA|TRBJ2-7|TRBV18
TGTGCCAGCTCCCTTTATAATGGCGACAACGAGCAGTACTTC
CASSLYNGDNEQYF
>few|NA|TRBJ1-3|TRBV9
TGTGCCAGCAGCGTAGAGGCTTTTGGAAACACCATATATTTT
CASSVEAFGNTIYF
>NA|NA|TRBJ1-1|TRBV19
TGTGCCAGTAGTATCGGACGGGGGAACACTGAAGCTTTCTTT
CASSIGRGNTEAFF
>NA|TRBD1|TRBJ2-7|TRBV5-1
TGCGCCAGCAGCTGGGGACAGGCCTACGAGCAGTACTTC
CASSWGQAYEQYF
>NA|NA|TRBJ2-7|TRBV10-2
TGCGCCAGCAGCGAATTCAGGGATATACAGCAGTACTTC
CASSEFRDIQQYF
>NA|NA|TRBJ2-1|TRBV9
TGTGCCAGCAGCGTAGATGGGACTTCCTACAATGAGCAGTTCTTC
CASSVDGTSYNEQFF
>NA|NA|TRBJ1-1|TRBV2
TGTGCCAGCAGCGTTGGGAACAGCTTGGACACTGAAGCTTTCTTT
CASSVGNSLDTEAFF
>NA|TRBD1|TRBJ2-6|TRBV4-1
TGCGCCAGCAGCCCGGGCGGGGGACAGGGGTCTGGGGCCAACGTCCTGACTTTC
CASSPGGGQGSGANVLTF
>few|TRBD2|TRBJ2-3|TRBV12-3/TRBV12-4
TGTGCCAGCAGTTCTAGCGGGAGGTACACAGATACGCAGTATTTT
CASSSSGRYTDTQYF
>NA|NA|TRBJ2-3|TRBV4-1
TGCGCCAGCAGCCAAGTTCCCATGGACTACCTTAGCACAGATACGCAGTATTTT
CASSQVPMDYLSTDTQYF
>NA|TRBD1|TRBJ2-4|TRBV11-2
TGTGCCAGCAGCTCTATCAAGGGACAGGGGGGGTCCAAAAACATTCAGTACTTC
CASSSIKGQGGSKNIQYF
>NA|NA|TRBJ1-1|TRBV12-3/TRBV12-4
TGTGCCAGCAGTTTATGGGAAGGGCCCACTGAAGCTTTCTTT
CASSLWEGPTEAFF
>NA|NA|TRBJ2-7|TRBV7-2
TGTGCCAGCAGCTTAGCTTTCGGCTACGAGCAGTACTTC
CASSLAFGYEQYF
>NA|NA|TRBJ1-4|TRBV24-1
TGTGCCACCAGTGATTCGACACGGATAGCAACTAATGAAAAACTGTTTTTT
CATSDSTRIATNEKLFF
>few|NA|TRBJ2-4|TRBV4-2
TGTGCCAGCAGCCAGTTTGTAGCCAAAAACATTCAGTACTTC
CASSQFVAKNIQYF
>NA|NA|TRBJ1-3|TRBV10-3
TGTGCCATCAGTGAGCAACAGGCCTCTTACTCTGGAAACACCATATATTTT
CAISEQQASYSGNTIYF
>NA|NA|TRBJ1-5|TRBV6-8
TGTGCCAGCAGTTACTCTAGCCGGGGGGATCAGCCCCAGCATTTT
CASSYSSRGDQPQHF
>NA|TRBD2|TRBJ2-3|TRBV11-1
TGTGCCAGCAGCCCAGACTTTGGACTAGCGGGAGGCACAGATACGCAGTATTTT
CASSPDFGLAGGTDTQYF
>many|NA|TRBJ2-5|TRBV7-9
TGTGCCAGCAGCCCTGGCGGTTTAGAGACCCAGTACTTC
CASSPGGLETQYF
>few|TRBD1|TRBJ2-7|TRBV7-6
TGTGCCAGCAGTACCGGACAGGGCAACTACGAGCAGTACTTC
CASSTGQGNYEQYF
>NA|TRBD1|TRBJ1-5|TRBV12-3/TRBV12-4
TGTGCCAGCAGTTCCTCGACAGGGGTGGGTCAGCCCCAGCATTTT
CASSSSTGVGQPQHF
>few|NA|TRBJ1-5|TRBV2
TGTGCCAGCAGGCTAAATACAGGATTCTATAGCAATCAGCCCCAGCATTTT
CASRLNTGFYSNQPQHF
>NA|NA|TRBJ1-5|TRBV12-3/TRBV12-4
TGTGCCAGCAGTTTGCCTGACCAGCCCCAGCATTTT
CASSLPDQPQHF
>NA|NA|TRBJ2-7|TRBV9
TGTGCCAGCAGCATAGAAGGAGTGGCCTGGGACGAGCAGTACTTC
CASSIEGVAWDEQYF
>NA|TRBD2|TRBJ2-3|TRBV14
TGTGCCAGCAGCCAGTTAGCGGGTACAGATACGCAGTATTTT
CASSQLAGTDTQYF
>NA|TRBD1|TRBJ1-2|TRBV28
TGTGCCAGCAGTTCCCGAGGACAGGGGCCCTATGGCTACACCTTC
CASSSRGQGPYGYTF
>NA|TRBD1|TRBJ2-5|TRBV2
TGTGCCAGCAGAGGGGACAGGGGCCGTGGAGGGACCCAGTACTTC
CASRGDRGRGGTQYF
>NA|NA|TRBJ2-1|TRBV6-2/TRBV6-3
TGTGCCAGCTCCGGGAGACGTTCCTACAATGAGCAGTTCTTC
CASSGRRSYNEQFF
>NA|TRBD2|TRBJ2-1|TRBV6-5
TGTGCCAGCAGTCCCCTAGAGGGAGGGCCGTACAATGAGCAGTTCTTC
CASSPLEGGPYNEQFF
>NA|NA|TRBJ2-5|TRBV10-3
TGTGCCATCAGTGAGCGAGGGGAGACCCAGTACTTC
CAISERGETQYF
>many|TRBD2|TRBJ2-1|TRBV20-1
TGCAGTGCTAGGGGGCGGGAGTCTGGGCTTGAGCAGTTCTTC
CSARGRESGLEQFF
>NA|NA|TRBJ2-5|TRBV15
TGTGCCACCAGCAGAGATGATTTCCAAGAGACCCAGTACTTC
CATSRDDFQETQYF
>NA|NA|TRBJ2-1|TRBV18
TGTGCCAGCTCACTGGCGTGGGGCTCCTACAATGAGCAGTTCTTC
CASSLAWGSYNEQFF
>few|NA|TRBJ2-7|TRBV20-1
TGCAGTGCTAGGGATAAGGACCCAATTTACGAGCAGTACTTC
CSARDKDPIYEQYF